The rows below give T cell receptor beta chains drawn from one sample of a study of T-cell memory formation after mild COVID-19. Each CDR3 protein gets one entry after TCRdb re-called the 5' RACE reads with MiXCR. The table shows under 400,000 distinct CDR3 sequences, with about 21% occurring only once. Sequenced input: PBMCs or a T cell subset sorted from them (not recorded which). All receptors come from an adult woman who had mild COVID-19 (a few samples of this study predate the infection). Cell type and time point are not known. Both conserved end residues are part of each CDR3. D genes are given only for firm matches. Size is omitted from some rows. Given values are once, few, many or a class for expanded clones.

cdr3_nt: TGTGCCAGCAGCCCTGCTAGGCTTGAGCAGTTCTTC
cdr3_aa: CASSPARLEQFF
d_call: -
j_call: TRBJ2-1
v_call: TRBV7-2
clone_size: many

cdr3_nt: TGTGCCAGCAGCCACGGGACAGGGATGGATGGCTACACCTTC
cdr3_aa: CASSHGTGMDGYTF
d_call: TRBD1
j_call: TRBJ1-2
v_call: TRBV3-1
clone_size: few

cdr3_nt: TGTGCCAGCACCCGACTAGCGGGGGGCCCCTACAATGAGCAGTTCTTC
cdr3_aa: CASTRLAGGPYNEQFF
d_call: TRBD2
j_call: TRBJ2-1
v_call: TRBV6-2/TRBV6-3
clone_size: -

cdr3_nt: TGTGCCAGCAGTTACAAGGGGAGCGAGCAGTACTTC
cdr3_aa: CASSYKGSEQYF
d_call: -
j_call: TRBJ2-7
v_call: TRBV6-5
clone_size: few

cdr3_nt: TGTGCCAGCAGCCAAGAAGATGGCTACACCTTC
cdr3_aa: CASSQEDGYTF
d_call: -
j_call: TRBJ1-2
v_call: TRBV4-2
clone_size: few

cdr3_nt: TGTGCCAGCAGCTTGTTTGGGTTCGGGGACAGGACTGACAATGAGCAGTTCTTC
cdr3_aa: CASSLFGFGDRTDNEQFF
d_call: TRBD1
j_call: TRBJ2-1
v_call: TRBV11-1
clone_size: -

cdr3_nt: TGTGCCAGCAGCTACCTAGCGGGGCCAATGGAGCAGTTCTTC
cdr3_aa: CASSYLAGPMEQFF
d_call: TRBD2
j_call: TRBJ2-1
v_call: TRBV7-2
clone_size: few

cdr3_nt: TGTGCCATCAGTGAGAAGGAAGTCGCGAGGAATGAGCAGTTCTTC
cdr3_aa: CAISEKEVARNEQFF
d_call: -
j_call: TRBJ2-1
v_call: TRBV10-3
clone_size: many

cdr3_nt: TGTGCCAGCAAGGACCCCAATCAGCCCCAGCATTTT
cdr3_aa: CASKDPNQPQHF
d_call: -
j_call: TRBJ1-5
v_call: TRBV12-3/TRBV12-4
clone_size: few

cdr3_nt: TGCGCCAGCAGCCAGACCGACGTGACAGGGAACACTGAAGCTTTCTTT
cdr3_aa: CASSQTDVTGNTEAFF
d_call: -
j_call: TRBJ1-1
v_call: TRBV5-1
clone_size: -

cdr3_nt: TGTGCCAGCTCACCAGGCCAGGTAGTCAACTATGGCTACACCTTC
cdr3_aa: CASSPGQVVNYGYTF
d_call: -
j_call: TRBJ1-2
v_call: TRBV18
clone_size: -

cdr3_nt: TGCGCCAGCAGCTTGAGGACAGGGGAGGACTCACCCCTCCACTTT
cdr3_aa: CASSLRTGEDSPLHF
d_call: TRBD1
j_call: TRBJ1-6
v_call: TRBV5-1
clone_size: few

cdr3_nt: TGTGCCAGTAAAGGACTCCCAGGGGGCAATGAGCAGTTCTTC
cdr3_aa: CASKGLPGGNEQFF
d_call: TRBD1
j_call: TRBJ2-1
v_call: TRBV19
clone_size: -

cdr3_nt: TGTGCCAGCAGCCCCGACAGGGCCTCTGGAAACACCATATATTTT
cdr3_aa: CASSPDRASGNTIYF
d_call: TRBD1
j_call: TRBJ1-3
v_call: TRBV6-5
clone_size: -

cdr3_nt: TGTGCCACACAAAGGGGTAAAGGTTCACCCCTCCACTTT
cdr3_aa: CATQRGKGSPLHF
d_call: -
j_call: TRBJ1-6
v_call: TRBV6-5
clone_size: -

cdr3_nt: TGTGCCAGCCAACTTAGCGGGAGGGCTTCCTACAATGAGCAGTTCTTC
cdr3_aa: CASQLSGRASYNEQFF
d_call: TRBD2
j_call: TRBJ2-1
v_call: TRBV27
clone_size: few

cdr3_nt: TGTGCCATCACCCCGACAGGGCGGAACACTGAAGCTTTCTTT
cdr3_aa: CAITPTGRNTEAFF
d_call: TRBD1
j_call: TRBJ1-1
v_call: TRBV10-3
clone_size: -

cdr3_nt: TGTGCCAGCAGCCTAGAAAGAGTAGCGGGAGCTTATGTTGAGCAGTTCTTC
cdr3_aa: CASSLERVAGAYVEQFF
d_call: TRBD2
j_call: TRBJ2-1
v_call: TRBV12-3/TRBV12-4
clone_size: few

cdr3_nt: TGTGCCAGCAGCGGACTAGCGGGGGGCCTATCCTACGAGCAGTACTTC
cdr3_aa: CASSGLAGGLSYEQYF
d_call: TRBD2
j_call: TRBJ2-7
v_call: TRBV5-4
clone_size: -

cdr3_nt: TGTGCCAGCAGCCTCCTAGGGGACGGAGGAACTGAAGCTTTCTTT
cdr3_aa: CASSLLGDGGTEAFF
d_call: -
j_call: TRBJ1-1
v_call: TRBV5-5
clone_size: many

cdr3_nt: TGTGCCAGCAGCTTAAGGTTTTCCCCAACCTACGAGCAGTACTTC
cdr3_aa: CASSLRFSPTYEQYF
d_call: -
j_call: TRBJ2-7
v_call: TRBV7-2
clone_size: -

cdr3_nt: TGTGCCAGCAGACCCGGGACACGAAGAGAGTTCACTGAAGCTTTCTTT
cdr3_aa: CASRPGTRREFTEAFF
d_call: -
j_call: TRBJ1-1
v_call: TRBV7-9
clone_size: many

cdr3_nt: TGTGCCAGCAGCTTAGTTCGACAGGGGCTCGAGCAGTACTTC
cdr3_aa: CASSLVRQGLEQYF
d_call: TRBD1
j_call: TRBJ2-7
v_call: TRBV11-2
clone_size: -

cdr3_nt: TGTGCCAGCAGCGTAGATGGGGGCGCGAGAGGTGAGACCCAGTACTTC
cdr3_aa: CASSVDGGARGETQYF
d_call: -
j_call: TRBJ2-5
v_call: TRBV9
clone_size: -

cdr3_nt: TGTGCCAGCAGCTCCGTAACAGAGACCCAGTACTTC
cdr3_aa: CASSSVTETQYF
d_call: -
j_call: TRBJ2-5
v_call: TRBV7-2
clone_size: few

cdr3_nt: TGTGCCAGCAGCTTAGGAGGGACAGGGGGAGTCGAGCAGTTCTTC
cdr3_aa: CASSLGGTGGVEQFF
d_call: TRBD1
j_call: TRBJ2-1
v_call: TRBV28
clone_size: few

cdr3_nt: TGTGCCAGCGCATTACAGGTTACCTACGAGCAGTACTTC
cdr3_aa: CASALQVTYEQYF
d_call: -
j_call: TRBJ2-7
v_call: TRBV27
clone_size: few

cdr3_nt: TGTGCCACCAGCAGGGAAGGGTACAATAGGGACACTGAAGCTTTCTTT
cdr3_aa: CATSREGYNRDTEAFF
d_call: -
j_call: TRBJ1-1
v_call: TRBV15
clone_size: -

cdr3_nt: TGTGCCAGCAGTGAGGTCTCCTACTATATGAGAACTGAAGCTTTCTTT
cdr3_aa: CASSEVSYYMRTEAFF
d_call: -
j_call: TRBJ1-1
v_call: TRBV2
clone_size: -

cdr3_nt: TGTGCCAGCAGTGACTATAGCAATCAGCCCCAGCATTTT
cdr3_aa: CASSDYSNQPQHF
d_call: -
j_call: TRBJ1-5
v_call: TRBV27
clone_size: -

cdr3_nt: TGCGCCAGCAGCTGGGGACTCGGCGGTTCTAGCACAGATACGCAGTATTTT
cdr3_aa: CASSWGLGGSSTDTQYF
d_call: -
j_call: TRBJ2-3
v_call: TRBV5-1
clone_size: few

cdr3_nt: TGCGCCAGCAGCCGCCCGGATAGGGCCAACGTCCTGACTTTC
cdr3_aa: CASSRPDRANVLTF
d_call: -
j_call: TRBJ2-6
v_call: TRBV4-3
clone_size: -

cdr3_nt: TGTGCCAGCAGCCCCGGGGCACCGGCGGGGGGCATTCAGTACTTC
cdr3_aa: CASSPGAPAGGIQYF
d_call: TRBD2
j_call: TRBJ2-4
v_call: TRBV5-5
clone_size: many

cdr3_nt: TGTGCCAGCAGCGTAACCATCACAGAGAACACTGAAGCTTTCTTT
cdr3_aa: CASSVTITENTEAFF
d_call: -
j_call: TRBJ1-1
v_call: TRBV9
clone_size: -

cdr3_nt: TGCAGTGCTAGAGGTGACGTACAAGAGACCCAGTACTTC
cdr3_aa: CSARGDVQETQYF
d_call: -
j_call: TRBJ2-5
v_call: TRBV20-1
clone_size: -

cdr3_nt: TGCAGTGGAGTAGGGCAGGGCTACGAGCAGTACTTC
cdr3_aa: CSGVGQGYEQYF
d_call: -
j_call: TRBJ2-7
v_call: TRBV20-1
clone_size: -

cdr3_nt: TGTGCCAGCAGCTCCGGACAGGGAGCTAATGAAAAACTGTTTTTT
cdr3_aa: CASSSGQGANEKLFF
d_call: TRBD1
j_call: TRBJ1-4
v_call: TRBV7-9
clone_size: -

cdr3_nt: TGTGCCACCAGGACTAGCCCGGATACGCAGTATTTT
cdr3_aa: CATRTSPDTQYF
d_call: TRBD2
j_call: TRBJ2-3
v_call: TRBV7-9
clone_size: -

cdr3_nt: TGTGCCAGCAGTTTTCGCGGGAGGCGTACCAATGAGCAGTTCTTC
cdr3_aa: CASSFRGRRTNEQFF
d_call: TRBD2
j_call: TRBJ2-1
v_call: TRBV12-3/TRBV12-4
clone_size: few

cdr3_nt: TGCGCCAGCAGCCAAGAATGGGGCGGCTATGGCTACACCTTC
cdr3_aa: CASSQEWGGYGYTF
d_call: -
j_call: TRBJ1-2
v_call: TRBV4-1
clone_size: -

cdr3_nt: TGTGCCAGCAGCCTTGAGGGGTCGACCCAGTACTTC
cdr3_aa: CASSLEGSTQYF
d_call: -
j_call: TRBJ2-5
v_call: TRBV7-9
clone_size: few

cdr3_nt: TGTGCCACCAGTGAGTTGGCAGGGCACCCTTCTCCGAACACCGGGGAGCTGTTTTTT
cdr3_aa: CATSELAGHPSPNTGELFF
d_call: -
j_call: TRBJ2-2
v_call: TRBV24-1
clone_size: -

cdr3_nt: TGTGCCAGCAGTTCGACAGAAGGAGGCAATCAGCCCCAGCATTTT
cdr3_aa: CASSSTEGGNQPQHF
d_call: -
j_call: TRBJ1-5
v_call: TRBV7-8
clone_size: few

cdr3_nt: TGTGCCAGCAGTCCCTGGACAGGGTACTTCGCTGAAGCTTTCTTT
cdr3_aa: CASSPWTGYFAEAFF
d_call: TRBD1
j_call: TRBJ1-1
v_call: TRBV6-5
clone_size: -

cdr3_nt: TGTGCCAGCAGTTTATCGGGTCGATACACCGGGGAGCTGTTTTTT
cdr3_aa: CASSLSGRYTGELFF
d_call: -
j_call: TRBJ2-2
v_call: TRBV12-3/TRBV12-4
clone_size: few